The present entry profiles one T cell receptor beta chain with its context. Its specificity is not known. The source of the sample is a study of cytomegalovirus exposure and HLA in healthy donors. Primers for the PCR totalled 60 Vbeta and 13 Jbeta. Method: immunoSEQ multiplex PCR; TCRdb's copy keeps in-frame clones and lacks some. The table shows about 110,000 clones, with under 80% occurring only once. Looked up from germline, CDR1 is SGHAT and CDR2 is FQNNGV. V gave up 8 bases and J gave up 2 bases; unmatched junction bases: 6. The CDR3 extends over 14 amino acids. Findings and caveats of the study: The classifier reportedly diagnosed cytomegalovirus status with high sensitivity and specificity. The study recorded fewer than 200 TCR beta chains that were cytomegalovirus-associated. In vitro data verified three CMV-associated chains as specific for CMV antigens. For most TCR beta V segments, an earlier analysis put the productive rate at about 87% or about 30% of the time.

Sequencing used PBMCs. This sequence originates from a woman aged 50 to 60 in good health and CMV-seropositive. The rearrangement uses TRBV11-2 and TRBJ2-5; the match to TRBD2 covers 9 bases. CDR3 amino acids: CASSGSGGQETQYF. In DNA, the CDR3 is TGTGCCAGCTCGGGGAGCGGGGGGCAAGAGACCCAGTACTTC.